A single T cell receptor beta chain is shown here with its context. The CDR3 spans 15 residues. Germline V gives CDR1 SGHKS, CDR2 YYEKEE (reference sequence). Trimming pared 6 bases from V and 2 bases from J, leaving 17 bases between. Libraries were prepared by immunoSEQ multiplex PCR; TCRdb keeps only in-frame clonotypes and omits some of them. Altogether about 89,000 clones are present, 94% being singletons, with the ten largest covering about 0.25%. The record originates from a study of technical replicates of blood from several donors. The sequenced sample was T cells isolated from PBMCs. The TCR comes from a human donor in good health. V is TRBV5-5 and J is TRBJ1-1; TRBD1 might be the D (5 bases). The CDR3 bases are TGTGCCAGCACAATATTGGGGCGGGGAAACACTGAAGCTTTCTTT. This sequence encodes CASTILGRGNTEAFF.